This record covers a single T cell receptor (beta chain). The antigen it binds to is not known. There are no base qualities to consult, and no much larger clone falls within one base. The germline V gene encodes CDR1 SNHLY and CDR2 FYNNEI. Reading from cysteine to phenylalanine, the CDR3 counts 13 amino acids. The retained sequence is limited to the CDR3, 39 bases, with the frame set at the first base. Trimming costs V 3 bases and J 4 bases, and their ends lie 9 bases apart. TCRbeta CDR3 regions were amplified from genomic DNA by means of the immunoSEQ Assay, a bias-controlled multiplex PCR. The authors' pipeline ran thus. The number of nucleated cells in each sample was estimated by amplification of reference gene primers within the assay. Sequence reads were collapsed and filtered to measure the absolute abundance of every unique TCRbeta CDR3 rearrangement. For each sample, productive Simpson clonality was calculated as the square root of Simpson's diversity index over productive rearrangements. The immuneACCESS repertoire file appears here via TCRdb, limited to in-frame rearrangements. These files lack a portion of the clones; in checked studies, under half of the deficit traces to unresolved V genes, and the cause of the others is not known. V, J and clone size reflect that table, while D and trimming were determined from the DNA. Present in this sample are under 200,000 clones, 85% to 95% of which were seen just once. In total, the top ten clones hold 0.5% to 0.65% of the sample.

The record originates from a study of blood T cell repertoires in COVID-19 (dated by TCRdb to 2018 to 2021). For the wider study: Samples from collaborators originated in the United States, Italy and Spain and spanned both the acute and convalescent phases of COVID-19. The prospective study material was composed of cDNA or gDNA derived from T cells, B-cell-depleted T cells, or PBMCs. Sample metadata almost always included a de-identified subject ID, COVID-19 status, age in years and sex. The repertoires were released in a freely available public database intended as a resource for research on the immune response to SARS-CoV-2. HLA class I and class II types, where available, came from metadata supplied by the sample provider rather than from assay-based typing. Samples came from the ongoing ImmuneRACE study (first 160 participants) plus 1,254 subjects from 6 global collaborators. Deeply sampled blood TCRbeta repertoires from subjects exposed to, actively infected with, or recovered from COVID-19 were included in the dataset.

Each collaborating institution followed its own protocols to collect whole blood in K2EDTA tubes. Collaborator samples were shipped for TCRbeta analysis as frozen whole blood, isolated PBMCs, or DNA extracted from either sample type. On the study overall, not on this receptor specifically: Clinical and demographic metadata were provided uncurated, with the amount varying by source and participant.

Sequenced: peripheral blood. The chain employs TRBV2 and TRBJ1-1; the D gene cannot be named for sure. This clonotype was obtained from a man aged 50-60 years with acute or convalescent COVID-19. The DNA is TGTGCCAGCAGTGAGACGGGGATCACTGAAGCTTTCTTT. This encodes CASSETGITEAFF.